The clone carrying this T cell receptor beta chain was counted a few times. What it binds is not known. Primers included in the PCR were 60 Vbeta and 13 Jbeta primers. Produced via immunoSEQ multiplex PCR; TCRdb's table is partial and in-frame only. The sample has 200,000 to 250,000 clones, around 83% seen once. The length of the CDR3 is 13 residues. CDR1 and CDR2 from the germline V gene are MNHEY and SVGAGI. Trimming removed 5 bases from V and 6 bases from J, with 13 bases in between. The data originate from a study of cytomegalovirus exposure and HLA in healthy donors. Study observations and caveats: TCR beta V- and J-gene trimming was later associated with a missense DCLRE1C variant.

The chain recombines TRBV6-5 with TRBJ1-1, with no clear D. The origin of this receptor is a girl aged 2-10 years in good health and CMV-seronegative. Sequencing input: PBMCs. CDR3 nucleotides: TGTGCCAGCAGTCCCCGACTAATCTCTGAAGCTTTCTTT. It codes for CASSPRLISEAFF.